Listed here are 22 T cell receptor beta chains from one sample, sequenced in a study of shared clonotypes between healthy human individuals (dated by TCRdb to 2018 to 2020). Library preparation used the immunoSEQ multiplex PCR assay. Sourced from immuneACCESS, this table was stored by TCRdb with only in-frame sequences that have V and J called. A share of the clones is absent; for the studies checked, an unresolved V gene accounts for under half, and the remainder has no known explanation. Here the sample has roughly 2.4 million clones; more than 90% occur a single time. The ten largest clonotypes hold around 0.13% of the sample. Sequencing was done on a sample of naive CD4+ T cells sorted from blood. Sample cell subset or site, as interpreted from the label and publication: CD45RA+ positively selected. All receptors derive from a young man in good health.

The chain recombines TRBV5-1 with TRBJ1-3; D is ambiguous. Germline lookup yields CDR1 SGHRS and CDR2 YFSETQ. This CDR3 has 17 amino acids. V lost 1 base and J 0 bases, leaving 14 bases between the germline ends. DNA for the CDR3: TGCGCCAGCAGCTTGAGGAGTCCAGCATTCTCTGGAAACACCATATATTTT. Amino acid sequence: CASSLRSPAFSGNTIYF.

This clone was picked up one time. The same CDR3 can be traced to other DNA sequences in this sample. The rearrangement uses TRBV6-6 and TRBJ1-2, with 7 positions matching TRBD1. Germline CDR1 reads MNHNY; CDR2 reads SVGAGI (reference sequence). This CDR3 spans 14 amino acids. The trim removed 2 bases at V and 0 bases at J, leaving 0 bases unmatched. The CDR3 spells CASSYGTANYGYTF. The DNA for the CDR3 is TGTGCCAGCAGTTACGGGACAGCTAACTATGGCTACACCTTC.

The chain links TRBV7-9 to TRBJ2-3, with 7 bases lining up with TRBD2. This CDR3 is 17 amino acids long. Germline V gene lookup returns CDR1 SEHNR and CDR2 FQNEAQ (reference sequence). The junction had 11 bases not matched to a gene; V was cut back by 1 base and J by 4 bases. CDR3 DNA sequence: TGTGCCAGCAGCTTAGTCGTAGGCGGGAGTTCTCCAGATACGCAGTATTTT. It translates to CASSLVVGGSSPDTQYF.

This clone was detected once. This rearrangement joins TRBV5-4 to TRBJ2-5; D call uncertain. Germline V CDR1 and CDR2: SGHNT, YYREEE (reference sequence). This CDR3 is built from 14 residues. V dropped 3 bases and J dropped 2 bases, with 11 bases sitting between them. The CDR3 sequence: CASSSPTHQETQYF. Written as DNA, the CDR3 is TGTGCCAGCAGCTCTCCGACGCATCAAGAGACCCAGTACTTC.

The rearrangement joins TRBV5-4 to TRBJ1-1; D not certain. CDR3 length: 16 amino acids. In germline, CDR1 is SGHNT, CDR2 YYREEE (reference sequence). V lost 2 bases, J lost 1 base, and 15 bases lay in between. DNA of the CDR3: TGTGCCAGCAGCTTTGGGAACTCTCTCCCGAACACTGAAGCTTTCTTT. Amino acid sequence: CASSFGNSLPNTEAFF.

V usage is TRBV18 and J usage is TRBJ2-3, with D perhaps TRBD1 (6 bases). The V end was cut by 4 bases, the J end by 2 bases, with 19 bases between. The CDR3 covers 17 residues. Germline V CDR1 and CDR2: KGHSH, LQKENI. DNA of the CDR3: TGTGCCAGCTCACGAAGAGGACAGATTGACTTCACAGATACGCAGTATTTT. Translation: CASSRRGQIDFTDTQYF.

V usage is TRBV27 and J usage is TRBJ2-7, with 12 bases aligning to TRBD2. The CDR3 spans 17 residues. The germline gives CDR1 MNHEY, CDR2 SMNVEV (reference sequence). Germline trimming cut 3 bases from V and 5 bases from J; bases unmatched to any gene: 11. The CDR3 here is CASSFLAGGKSAHEQYF. In nucleotides, the CDR3 is TGTGCCAGCAGTTTCCTAGCGGGAGGGAAAAGTGCCCACGAGCAGTACTTC.

The table lists this clone with a few counts. The chain carries TRBV25-1 and TRBJ1-6; D uncertain. V dropped 6 bases and J dropped 7 bases, with 10 bases sitting between them. This CDR3 has 13 residues. Germline CDR1 MGHDK, CDR2 SYGVNS. DNA of the CDR3: TGTGCCAGCAGCATTACGTACAATTCACCCCTCCACTTT. This encodes CASSITYNSPLHF.

The chain has TRBV5-4 and TRBJ2-2; D unclear. This CDR3 contains 14 residues. Per the germline V gene, CDR1 is SGHNT and CDR2 is YYREEE (reference sequence). V was pared by 1 base and J by 5 bases, with 9 bases between. In DNA, the CDR3 is TGTGCCAGCAGCTTGCCTCCGGGTACCGGGGAGCTGTTTTTT. This sequence encodes CASSLPPGTGELFF.

This clone was counted once. The sample has other DNA sequences that encode this CDR3 too. The V call is TRBV2, the J call TRBJ2-5; D is perhaps TRBD2 (6 bases). Looked up from germline, CDR1 is SNHLY and CDR2 is FYNNEI. The CDR3 extends over 13 amino acids. V was shortened by 8 bases and J by 0 bases, with 10 bases between the two germline ends. The CDR3 here is CASLRDYQETQYF. The DNA of the CDR3 is TGTGCCAGCCTCCGGGACTACCAAGAGACCCAGTACTTC.

The genes are TRBV2 and TRBJ2-5; tentative D call: TRBD1 (5 bases). CDR1 SNHLY and CDR2 FYNNEI come from the germline V gene. The V and J ends lost 0 bases and 3 bases respectively, with 23 bases between them. This CDR3 has 19 amino acids. Here the CDR3 reads CASSEAMGNRLGGKETQYF. The CDR3 DNA sequence: TGTGCCAGCAGTGAAGCTATGGGGAACAGGTTGGGTGGGAAAGAGACCCAGTACTTC.

In its sample, this clone was seen once. V gene TRBV30 combines with J gene TRBJ1-6; D possibly corresponds to TRBD1 (5 bases). Germline CDR1 and CDR2: GTSNPN and SVGIG (reference sequence). Trimming removed 2 bases at V and 9 bases at J, with 14 bases between. The CDR3 is 14 residues long. In nucleotides, the CDR3 is TGTGCCTGGAGTCGGTCGGGGGACGGTTCACCCCTCCACTTT. Translation gives CAWSRSGDGSPLHF.

The chain couples TRBV5-8 to TRBJ1-2, with D unclear. V was trimmed by 6 bases and J by 3 bases, leaving 12 bases between them. Germline V gives CDR1 SGHTS, CDR2 YDEGEE. The CDR3 runs to 13 residues. The CDR3 region is CASNVDRDYGYTF. CDR3 coding DNA: TGTGCCAGCAACGTGGACCGAGACTATGGCTACACCTTC.

The gene calls are TRBV30 and TRBJ1-6; 9 bases are shared with TRBD1. Germline loops: CDR1 GTSNPN, CDR2 SVGIG (reference sequence). The CDR3 consists of 16 residues. V shed 1 base, J shed 7 bases, and the junction held 8 bases outside the gene matches. The CDR3 sequence is CAWSAKYRGQNSPLHF. DNA of the CDR3: TGTGCCTGGAGTGCTAAATACAGGGGGCAGAATTCACCCCTCCACTTT.

Concerning this clone: Other DNA sequences from this sample encode an identical CDR3 as well. The chain carries TRBV2 and TRBJ2-3; no firm D call. Trimming pared 8 bases from V and 9 bases from J, leaving 12 bases between. Germline CDR1 is SNHLY and CDR2 is FYNNEI. The CDR3 loop spans 11 amino acids. The CDR3 region has the DNA TGTGCCAGCTCCCTTGGAGACACGCAGTATTTT. Its translation: CASSLGDTQYF.

The chain has TRBV6-1 and TRBJ1-1; 8 bases line up with TRBD1. Germline assignment: CDR1 MNHNS and CDR2 SASEGT. V lost 7 bases, J lost 5 bases, and 9 bases stayed unmatched. The CDR3 consists of 14 residues. CDR3 loop: CASIFGQGGTEAFF. The CDR3 DNA is TGTGCCAGCATTTTCGGACAGGGAGGAACTGAAGCTTTCTTT.

The CDR3 region is CASSMAGGGTDTQYF. The DNA of the CDR3 is TGTGCCAGTAGTATGGCGGGAGGAGGGACAGATACGCAGTATTTT. This chain uses TRBV19 with TRBJ2-3, with TRBD2 matching 8 bases. This CDR3 region has 15 residues. Trimming cost V 3 bases and J 3 bases; bases outside gene matches: 5. Germline lookup yields CDR1 LNHDA and CDR2 SQIVND (reference sequence).

The gene calls are TRBV6-6 and TRBJ1-1; TRBD1 matches at 8 bases. The CDR3 extends over 13 amino acids. Germline V gene sequence: CDR1 MNHNY, CDR2 SVGAGI (reference sequence). V was clipped by 7 bases and J by 3 bases; unmatched bases: 4. The chain's CDR3 is CASKGQVHTEAFF. The DNA of the CDR3 is TGTGCCAGCAAGGGACAGGTACACACTGAAGCTTTCTTT.

V usage is TRBV5-4 and J usage is TRBJ1-1; D gene ambiguous. Germline V gene lookup returns CDR1 SGHNT and CDR2 YYREEE (reference sequence). V was pared by 6 bases and J by 4 bases, with 16 bases between. The CDR3 length is 14 residues. CDR3 DNA: TGTGCCAGCACATGGAGCTTGGAAAGCACTGAAGCTTTCTTT. It encodes CASTWSLESTEAFF.

This clone appeared once. The rearrangement links TRBV19 to TRBJ1-3, with TRBD1 matching over 8 bases. V lost 2 bases, J lost 4 bases, and 4 bases stayed unmatched. Germline-derived CDR1 and CDR2 are LNHDA and SQIVND (reference sequence). The CDR3 is made up of 15 amino acids. This CDR3 is CASSIQGASGNTIYF. CDR3 nucleotides: TGTGCCAGTAGTATACAGGGGGCTTCGGGAAACACCATATATTTT.

The chain carries TRBV25-1 and TRBJ2-5; 8 nucleotides align to TRBD1. Trimming took 1 base from V and 5 from J; bases not matched to a gene: 6. The germline V gene encodes CDR1 MGHDK and CDR2 SYGVNS. CDR3 length: 15 residues. CDR3 sequence: CASSESDRGRETQYF. CDR3 nucleotides: TGTGCCAGCAGTGAATCTGACAGGGGAAGGGAGACCCAGTACTTC.

The rearrangement links TRBV5-1 to TRBJ1-2; D is possibly TRBD1 (6 bases). Germline CDR1 SGHRS, CDR2 YFSETQ. Trimming took 5 bases from V and 2 from J, leaving 16 bases between them. This CDR3 has 15 residues. CDR3: CASSPTGLMNYGYTF. The CDR3 bases are TGCGCCAGCAGTCCAACAGGGTTGATGAACTATGGCTACACCTTC.